Below are 23 T cell receptor beta chains sequenced from a single sample in a study of blood T cells in healthy people across ages. Alongside a J-beta primer mix, a sample-barcoded 5' primer served in a second PCR lasting roughly 6 to 11 cycles. TCRdb independently ran MiXCR on the 5' RACE reads; one entry per CDR3 protein. The sample lists approximately 880,000 distinct CDR3 sequences, 45% to 50% occurring once. The specimen was blood. These receptors all come from a young man in good health.

This sequence joins TRBV29-1 and TRBJ2-2; 9 bases fit TRBD2. Germline CDR1 and CDR2: SQVTM and ANQGSEA. J gave up 5 bases and V 0 bases, and 7 bases lay outside the gene matches. This CDR3 spans 16 amino acids. CDR3 region: CSVEDKWLAGTGELFF. The CDR3 nucleotides read TGCAGCGTTGAAGATAAGTGGCTAGCGGGGACCGGGGAGCTGTTTTTT.

The J gene is TRBJ2-7, the V gene TRBV7-2, with 7 bases aligning to TRBD1. The germline V gene has CDR1 SGHTA and CDR2 FQGNSA. The CDR3 spans 15 residues. Trimming removed 5 bases from V and 7 bases from J; junction bases left unmatched: 14. The CDR3 nucleotides read TGTGCCAGCAGCCCCCGCCCGGGACAGTACAATGAGCAGTACTTC. Its protein product is CASSPRPGQYNEQYF.

The rearrangement joins TRBV20-1 to TRBJ2-3; no clear D gene. Trimming shortened V by 1 base and J by 5 bases, and 16 bases separated the two germline ends. This CDR3 region has 15 residues. Germline-derived CDR1 and CDR2 are DFQATT and SNEGSKA (reference sequence). The CDR3 sequence: CSARVATSVLDTQYF. The CDR3 DNA is TGCAGTGCTAGAGTGGCTACCTCAGTATTAGATACGCAGTATTTT.

The CDR3 spells CASSYQTGRDYGYTF. CDR3 nucleotides: TGTGCCAGCAGCTACCAGACAGGGAGAGACTATGGCTACACCTTC. This chain uses TRBV14 with TRBJ1-2; 7 positions agree with TRBD1. CDR3 length equals 15 residues. Germline V gene sequence: CDR1 SGHDN, CDR2 FVKESK. V was pared by 5 bases and J by 3 bases, with 9 bases of the junction left unmatched.

The chain uses TRBV28 and TRBJ2-3; 8 nucleotides align to TRBD1. CDR3 length: 15 residues. The germline CDR1 and CDR2 sequences are MDHEN and SYDVKM. V shed 9 bases, J shed 0 bases, and the junction held 8 bases outside the gene matches. In DNA form, the CDR3 reads TGTGCCAGTGGGGAGGACAGGGCCAGCACAGATACGCAGTATTTT. It is translated as CASGEDRASTDTQYF.

This clonotype was seen at least ten times. This rearrangement joins TRBV10-3 to TRBJ2-5; D unclear. Germline assignment: CDR1 ENHRY and CDR2 SYGVKD. The CDR3 sequence is 11 residues long. This CDR3 is CTNADQETQYF. CDR3 nucleotide sequence: TGTACAAATGCTGATCAAGAGACCCAGTACTTC.

This rearrangement joins TRBV28 to TRBJ2-7; 9 bases are shared with TRBD2. The V and J ends lost 3 bases and 3 bases, in that order; junction bases with no gene match: 6. Germline assignment: CDR1 MDHEN and CDR2 SYDVKM. The length of the CDR3 is 15 residues. DNA for the CDR3: TGTGCCAGCAGTTTCCCCCAGCGGGGGGTCTACGAGCAGTACTTC. Translation: CASSFPQRGVYEQYF.

The chain employs TRBV20-1 and TRBJ2-1; TRBD2 aligns across 10 bases. The CDR3 has 14 amino acids. Losses at the gene ends were 5 bases for V and 4 bases for J; bases not matched to a gene: 5. Germline V gene data show CDR1 as DFQATT and CDR2 as SNEGSKA (reference sequence). This CDR3 reads CSAGSGGPYNEQFF. The CDR3 DNA reads TGCAGTGCTGGTAGCGGGGGGCCATACAATGAGCAGTTCTTC.

V and J are TRBV7-9 and TRBJ2-5, with D uncertain. The CDR3 extends over 11 amino acids. The germline V and J ends were trimmed by 8 bases and 4 bases, with 8 bases remaining between them. CDR1 SEHNR and CDR2 FQNEAQ come from the germline V gene (reference sequence). CDR3 DNA sequence: TGTGCCAGCTCATCGACAGAGACCCAGTACTTC. Its protein is CASSSTETQYF.

Points on this clonotype: Being one base from a much bigger clone, this may be a read error. The chain links TRBV29-1 to TRBJ2-2; D is ambiguous. The germline gives CDR1 SQVTM, CDR2 ANQGSEA. The CDR3 runs to 14 residues. The V gene lost 2 bases and the J gene lost 5 bases, with 12 bases spanning the gap. CDR3 amino acids: CSVEILSKTGELFF. Written as DNA, the CDR3 is TGCAGCGTTGAAATACTCTCTAAGACCGGGGAGCTGTTTTTT.

The V call is TRBV2, the J call TRBJ2-7; a weak D match, TRBD1 (6 bases). With the DNA end fitting TRBJ2-5 better, the J assignment may be wrong. The germline gives CDR1 SNHLY, CDR2 FYNNEI. CDR3 size: 14 residues. The CDR3, as DNA: TGTGCCAGCAGGGTCACAGGGAACGGAGAGACCCAGTACTTC. Translating gives CASRVTGNGETQYF.

V usage is TRBV30 and J usage is TRBJ1-6; D might be TRBD1 (6 bases). V was clipped by 0 bases and J by 7 bases, with 10 bases between them. This CDR3 is built from 14 residues. The V gene's germline CDR1 is GTSNPN and CDR2 SVGIG (reference sequence). This chain's CDR3 is CAWSVEGGNSPLHF. The CDR3 nucleotides are TGTGCCTGGAGTGTGGAGGGGGGCAATTCACCCCTCCACTTT.

The rearrangement links TRBV5-6 to TRBJ2-3, with 7 bases aligning to TRBD2. V gave up 4 bases and J gave up 5 bases; unmatched junction bases: 7. Germline CDR1 reads SGHDT; CDR2 reads YYEEEE. This CDR3 is built from 14 residues. CDR3 DNA sequence: TGTGCCAGCAGCGTCCTAGCGGTGAGAGATACGCAGTATTTT. It specifies CASSVLAVRDTQYF.

On this clonotype itself: This likely comes from a read error, as the CDR3 has no conserved phenylalanine or tryptophan at its end. The rearrangement joins TRBV3-1 to TRBJ2-7, with 7 bases matching TRBD1. CDR1 LGHDT and CDR2 YNNKEL come from the germline V gene (reference sequence). The V segment lost 8 bases and the J segment 2 bases; nucleotides outside the gene matches: 6. CDR3 length equals 13 residues. The CDR3 region is CASGRTGPYEQYL. The CDR3 DNA sequence: TGTGCCAGCGGCCGGACAGGCCCCTACGAGCAGTACCTC.

The V and J genes are TRBV28 and TRBJ2-1; 13 nucleotides line up with TRBD2. The CDR3 has 16 residues. Germline CDR1 reads MDHEN; CDR2 reads SYDVKM. The J segment lost 6 bases and the V segment lost 6 bases, leaving 8 bases of the junction unmatched. The CDR3 region is CASRPMTSGGTNEQFF. The DNA of the CDR3 is TGTGCCAGCAGACCCATGACTAGCGGGGGGACCAATGAGCAGTTCTTC.

A few counts support this clonotype. J is TRBJ2-5 and V is TRBV7-9, with D possibly called TRBD1 or TRBD2 (6 bases each). The V gene lost 6 bases and the J gene lost 3 bases, with 8 bases spanning the gap. The germline V gene encodes CDR1 SEHNR and CDR2 FQNEAQ (reference sequence). This CDR3 has 12 amino acids. This chain's CDR3 is CASRGGEETQYF. CDR3 in DNA: TGTGCCAGCAGGGGGGGCGAAGAGACCCAGTACTTC. The variable domain in full, completed from reference TRBV7-9 and TRBJ2-5, reads DTGVSQNPRHKITKRGQNVTFRCDPISEHNRLYWYRQTLGQGPEFLTYFQNEAQLEKSRLLSDRFSAERPKGSFSTLEIQRTEQGDSAMYLCASRGGEETQYFGPGTRLLVL.

The rearrangement joins TRBV18 to TRBJ1-5; D ambiguous. This CDR3 contains 15 residues. In germline, CDR1 is KGHSH, CDR2 LQKENI. The V end lost 6 bases, the J end lost 4 bases, and 16 bases lay between the germline ends. CDR3 loop: CASSPGLGENQPQHF. The CDR3, as DNA: TGTGCCAGCTCCCCGGGTTTGGGAGAGAATCAGCCCCAGCATTTT.

Note on this clonotype: One end of the junction varies from germline; a read error may be responsible. V usage is TRBV6-5 and J usage is TRBJ2-1, with D unclear. Germline CDR1 is MNHEY and CDR2 is SVGAGI. The CDR3 extends over 16 amino acids. The CDR3: CANSYGPSQTYNEQFF. In DNA form, the CDR3 reads TGTGCCAACAGTTACGGTCCATCGCAGACCTACAATGAGCAGTTCTTC.

This clonotype was observed a few times. The V and J genes are TRBV20-1 and TRBJ2-7; D call uncertain. Looked up from germline, CDR1 is DFQATT and CDR2 is SNEGSKA (reference sequence). The CDR3 runs 10 residues. The germline V and J ends were trimmed by 6 bases and 4 bases, with 7 bases remaining between them. CDR3 nucleotide sequence: TGCAGTGCAGGCTTTTACGAGCAGTACTTC. Its translation: CSAGFYEQYF.

The gene calls are TRBV7-9 and TRBJ2-1; D possibly corresponds to TRBD1 (6 bases). Germline V gene sequence: CDR1 SEHNR, CDR2 FQNEAQ (reference sequence). CDR3 length: 14 residues. Trimming pared 3 bases from V and 3 bases from J, leaving 9 bases between. The CDR3 DNA sequence: TGTGCCAGCAGCTTCACAGGGTTCTACAATGAGCAGTTCTTC. Amino acids: CASSFTGFYNEQFF.

This clonotype has a handful of counts. The V call is TRBV7-9, the J call TRBJ1-2; 7 bases line up with TRBD1. V lost 4 bases and J lost 4; bases outside the gene matches: 6. The CDR3 consists of 14 residues. From germline, CDR1 is SEHNR and CDR2 FQNEAQ (reference sequence). Here the CDR3 reads CASSSGTGAYGYTF. In DNA, the CDR3 is TGTGCCAGCAGCTCTGGTACAGGGGCCTATGGCTACACCTTC.

This clonotype was detected only a few times. V usage is TRBV11-2 and J usage is TRBJ2-1; TRBD2 matches at 10 bases. Germline V gene sequence: CDR1 SGHAT, CDR2 FQNNGV. Trimming took 1 base from V and 8 from J; bases not matched to a gene: 11. The CDR3 is 17 amino acids. CDR3 DNA: TGTGCCAGCAGCTTAGGCCTAGCGGGGGCCTTTTCGGATGAGCAGTTCTTC. It encodes CASSLGLAGAFSDEQFF.

This chain links TRBV5-1 with TRBJ1-4; TRBD1 is a possible D gene (5 bases). V lost 6 bases and J 3 bases, leaving 12 bases between the germline ends. This CDR3 is 14 amino acids long. Per germline, CDR1 SGHRS and CDR2 YFSETQ. The CDR3 nucleotides are TGCGCCAGCAAAATTGTAGGGGCTAATGAAAAACTGTTTTTT. The encoded protein is CASKIVGANEKLFF.